The rows below give T cell receptor beta chains drawn from one sample of a study of blood T cell repertoires in COVID-19. Clones were read by immunoSEQ multiplex PCR, and TCRdb kept only the in-frame ones, dropping some. The table includes tens of thousands of clones, approximately 80% detected once. Sequencing was done on a sample of peripheral blood. These receptors all stem from a human donor in a cohort sampled during active COVID-19. Each CDR3 is given with its conserved first and last residue. Each record gives: CDR3 DNA, CDR3 protein, J gene, D gene, V gene, clone size. The D gene is left open where the match is weak. Clone size is shown for a subset of rows, as once, few, many or a class of expanded clone.

DNA: TGTGCCAGCAGCCCGACTGCCTCTGGAAACACCATATATTTT; CDR3: CASSPTASGNTIYF; J: TRBJ1-3; D: .; V: TRBV3-1/TRBV3-2; size: .
DNA: TGTGCCAGTAGTAGGGGGACAGAGAACACCGGGGAGCTGTTTTTT; CDR3: CASSRGTENTGELFF; J: TRBJ2-2; D: TRBD1; V: TRBV19; size: .
DNA: TGTGCCAGCAGTGGGGGAGCGGGACCGGGGGTAACAGATACGCAGTATTTT; CDR3: CASSGGAGPGVTDTQYF; J: TRBJ2-3; D: TRBD2; V: TRBV6-1; size: .
DNA: TGTGCCAGCAGCTTAAGGCGGGGGGAGGGAGTGAACATTCAGTACTTC; CDR3: CASSLRRGEGVNIQYF; J: TRBJ2-4; D: TRBD2; V: TRBV7-9; size: .
DNA: TGTGCCAGCAGCTCAAGGAGCGGGGGCACAGATACGCAGTATTTT; CDR3: CASSSRSGGTDTQYF; J: TRBJ2-3; D: TRBD2; V: TRBV5-4; size: .
DNA: TGTGCCAGCAGCCAAGTGACAGCGGGGGGGCCAGGCCGAGAGACCCAGTACTTC; CDR3: CASSQVTAGGPGRETQYF; J: TRBJ2-5; D: TRBD2; V: TRBV14; size: .
DNA: TGTGCCAGCAGCGTAGGTCTGCGGGACAGGGAGAACACCATATATTTT; CDR3: CASSVGLRDRENTIYF; J: TRBJ1-3; D: TRBD1; V: TRBV9; size: .
DNA: TGTGCCAGCAGCTTAGCGGTAGTTCGTGACGAGCAGTACTTC; CDR3: CASSLAVVRDEQYF; J: TRBJ2-7; D: .; V: TRBV7-8; size: .
DNA: TGTGCCAGCAGGGGACAGGGACACTACGAGCAGTACTTC; CDR3: CASRGQGHYEQYF; J: TRBJ2-7; D: TRBD1; V: TRBV5-4; size: .
DNA: TGTGCCACCAGTGAGAAGACTACCGCCGGGTACACCGGGGAGCTGTTTTTT; CDR3: CATSEKTTAGYTGELFF; J: TRBJ2-2; D: .; V: TRBV24-1; size: .
DNA: TGCGCCAGCAGCTACCGACAGGGGGGCCCCCTCAAGTCTAACACCGGGGAGCTGTTTTTT; CDR3: CASSYRQGGPLKSNTGELFF; J: TRBJ2-2; D: TRBD1; V: TRBV5-1; size: few
DNA: TGTGCCAGCAGCTTAGGTAGCGGGACGAACACCGGGGAGCTGTTTTTT; CDR3: CASSLGSGTNTGELFF; J: TRBJ2-2; D: TRBD2; V: TRBV5-4; size: .
DNA: TGTGCCAGCAGCCCCGCGACGGCGCTAGGCACTGAAGCTTTCTTT; CDR3: CASSPATALGTEAFF; J: TRBJ1-1; D: .; V: TRBV6-4; size: .
DNA: TGTGCCAGCAGTCGCCTCGGGACAGGGGGATACGAGCAGTACTTC; CDR3: CASSRLGTGGYEQYF; J: TRBJ2-7; D: TRBD1; V: TRBV6-2/TRBV6-3; size: many
DNA: TGTGCCAGCAGTGTGACTAGAGAAACAGATACGCAGTATTTT; CDR3: CASSVTRETDTQYF; J: TRBJ2-3; D: .; V: TRBV2; size: .
DNA: TGCAGCGTGGACAGGGCCTACAATGAGCAGTTCTTC; CDR3: CSVDRAYNEQFF; J: TRBJ2-1; D: TRBD1; V: TRBV29-1; size: .
DNA: TGTGCCAGCAGCTTGTATGGTGGGGCAGGCGGAAACACCATATATTTT; CDR3: CASSLYGGAGGNTIYF; J: TRBJ1-3; D: .; V: TRBV5-4; size: .
DNA: TGTGCCAGCAGCTCGAGCTCCTACGAGCAGTACTTC; CDR3: CASSSSSYEQYF; J: TRBJ2-7; D: .; V: TRBV7-2; size: .